This T cell receptor beta chain appears in the sequencing data of a study of early stage breast cancer tumors (dated 2017 in TCRdb). For context, the study as a whole: Of the roughly 15 invasive breast tumors, approximately 11 were found to be estrogen receptor-positive, progesterone receptor-positive and HER2-negative. The samples as a whole yielded roughly 2,700,000 detected templates, corresponding to roughly 1 million unique clonotypes. Of the roughly twelve ER+/PR+/HER2- tumors, eight were classified as invasive ductal carcinomas and four as invasive lobular carcinomas. A read coverage of roughly 10-fold per sample was achieved on average.

This clone was found once. This receptor's antigen is unknown. The record has no base qualities; no much larger clone is one base away. The study profiled bulk TCR beta-chain repertoires in matched peripheral blood, tumor and adjacent normal breast tissue taken from about 15 patients with early-stage breast cancer. Before surgery, whole blood (roughly 4.5-11 mL) was collected into EDTA tubes and processed within 2 hours. Ficoll-Paque centrifugation in SepMate-50 tubes was used to isolate peripheral blood mononuclear cells. PBMCs were cryopreserved in aliquots of about 2 to 4.5 million cells in about 90% FBS with around 10% DMSO and kept in liquid nitrogen. The Qiagen AllPrep DNA/RNA Mini kit was used to extract genomic DNA. Each sample was amplified in two independent genomic DNA replicates, using about 0.45 ug for blood and about 1.5 ug for tumor or normal breast. Following the manufacturer's instructions, the ImmunoSeq Intro kit was used to carry out TCRB sequencing on genomic DNA. Multiplex PCR ran 25 to 40 cycles with proprietary primers and spike-in control sequences for absolute quantification. Single-end 150-bp reads were used to sequence an 87-bp fragment spanning the CDR3 plus the flanking V and J genes. Each lane of an Illumina MiSeq running version 3.0 chemistry carried seven multiplexed samples, with two replicates apiece. In the original analysis: The vendor's proprietary pipeline handled the raw data processing, merging both replicates into a single result for each sample. A clonotype was defined as productive rearrangements that share the same V-gene family, CDR3 amino acid sequence and J-gene segment. Clonality was calculated as 1 minus the normalized Shannon entropy (Pielou evenness) of TCRB abundances. To estimate T cell density, the total number of templates was divided by the number of input cells, which was inferred from the amount of DNA input. Total repertoire diversity and clonality were estimated with Recon using default parameters. Clonotypes with over 0.1% abundance in tumor and at least 32-fold higher abundance in tumor than in normal breast were defined as tumor-enriched. TCRdb took this table from immuneACCESS and kept in-frame rearrangements with V and J called. Such tables lack part of the clones; where checked against another copy, unresolved V genes explain under half of the gap, and the rest is unexplained. The V and J calls and the clone size are those of that table, but D and trimming were determined from the DNA. Counted in this sample were roughly 49,000 clones; about three quarters of them appeared once. The ten largest account for roughly 3% of the sample.

General conclusions and limits of the study: Repertoires from blood resembled normal breast more closely than tumor, and using blood as a reference for each tissue separated tumor from normal in about 90% of the 16 patients. Enriched TCRB sequences shared across patients were found to be mostly commonly generated sequences that were unlikely to play an important role in the tumor microenvironment. Chain pairing and functional markers such as CD4, CD8 and FOXP3 were missed by bulk genomic DNA sequencing of unsorted cells. Because the cohort was small, analysis by tumor subtype was not possible. Compared with adjacent normal breast tissue, tumors had higher clonality and approximately 2.5-fold greater T cell density.

Based on the germline V gene, the CDR1 and CDR2 sequences are SGHAT and FQNNGV. V lost 4 bases and J lost 0 bases, and the count of bases not matched to a germline gene is 5. The CDR3 sequence holds 16 residues, the cysteine and phenylalanine included. CDR3 DNA only is kept here, 48 bases in frame from base 1. The chain uses TRBV11-2 and TRBJ2-1; TRBD2 lines up with 8 middle nucleotides. The sequence derives from a person in their 40s with breast cancer. The specimen was blood. For the CDR3, the sequence is CASSSRGTSSYNEQFF. DNA sequence: TGTGCCAGCAGCTCCCGTGGGACTAGCTCCTACAATGAGCAGTTCTTC.